The 30 T cell receptor beta chains given below trace back to one sample, sequenced in a study of T cell changes during pregnancy in multiple sclerosis. TCRdb's table, derived via immunoSEQ multiplex PCR, lists solely in-frame clones and lacks some. The sample has 40,000 to 50,000 clones, roughly 87% seen once. The specimen comprised CD4+ T cells from peripheral blood mononuclear cells, sampled in the first trimester of pregnancy. The receptors shown here come from a female donor with multiple sclerosis, enrolled in a pregnancy study.

This clone was seen a few times. Additional DNA sequences in this sample encode the identical CDR3. The chain couples TRBV5-4 to TRBJ2-3; tentatively, D is TRBD2 (5 bases). V was trimmed by 0 bases and J by 2 bases, leaving 10 bases between them. The CDR3 is 15 amino acids. Germline CDR1 and CDR2: SGHNT and YYREEE (reference sequence). The CDR3 sequence: CASSLDRGLTDTQYF. Written as DNA, the CDR3 is TGTGCCAGCAGCTTGGATCGCGGGCTCACAGATACGCAGTATTTT.

This rearrangement joins TRBV19 to TRBJ2-2, with TRBD1 matching 9 bases. The germline gives CDR1 LNHDA, CDR2 SQIVND (reference sequence). J gave up 2 bases and V 5 bases, and 6 bases lay outside the gene matches. The CDR3 spans 16 residues. Here the CDR3 DNA reads TGTGCCAGTAGTCCGTGGACAGGGGCCAACACCGGGGAGCTGTTTTTT. This translates into CASSPWTGANTGELFF.

CDR3 sequence reads: CASSLRDRGLNTGELFF. The CDR3 coding sequence is TGTGCCAGCAGCCTCCGGGACAGGGGACTGAACACCGGGGAGCTGTTTTTT. This chain links TRBV5-5 with TRBJ2-2; the match to TRBD1 covers 10 bases. CDR3 length equals 17 residues. Germline V lookup: CDR1 SGHKS, CDR2 YYEKEE (reference sequence). J gave up 1 base and V 4 bases, and 7 bases lay outside the gene matches.

This rearrangement joins TRBV6-1 to TRBJ1-5; D may be TRBD1 (6 bases). CDR3 length equals 15 residues. Germline CDR1 and CDR2: MNHNS and SASEGT. Trimming took off 6 bases at V and 0 bases at J, with 12 bases between the two ends. The CDR3 DNA sequence: TGTGCCAGCAGCCCTGGACAGAGTAGCAATCAGCCCCAGCATTTT. This sequence encodes CASSPGQSSNQPQHF.

A few counts support this clone. The chain couples TRBV19 to TRBJ1-1, with D tentatively TRBD1 (6 bases). V was cut by 5 bases and J by 8 bases, with 18 bases left in between. The CDR3 runs to 14 residues. CDR1 and CDR2 (germline): LNHDA, SQIVND (reference sequence). This CDR3 is CASSVITGTTEAFF. The DNA for the CDR3 is TGTGCCAGTAGTGTCATTACCGGGACAACAGAAGCTTTCTTT.

This rearrangement joins TRBV19 to TRBJ1-2; 8 positions agree with TRBD1. CDR3 length equals 14 residues. J was trimmed by 5 bases and V by 6 bases; bases with no gene match: 8. Germline values: CDR1 LNHDA, CDR2 SQIVND (reference sequence). CDR3 DNA: TGTGCCAGTAGGGACAGGGCGCCTGCTTATGGCTACACCTTC. Protein sequence: CASRDRAPAYGYTF.

The genes are TRBV4-3 and TRBJ1-5, with D possibly being TRBD1 (6 bases). The CDR3 length is 14 residues. Per germline, CDR1 LGHNA and CDR2 YSLEER. The germline V and J ends were trimmed by 1 base and 4 bases, with 8 bases remaining between them. CDR3 DNA sequence: TGCGCCAGCAGCCAAGGGACAGTGAATCAGCCCCAGCATTTT. This translates into CASSQGTVNQPQHF.

This clone was observed once. The chain links TRBV11-1 to TRBJ2-7; D not certain. CDR3 length equals 14 residues. V lost 4 bases, J lost 2 bases, and 12 bases lay in between. Germline lookup yields CDR1 SGHAT and CDR2 FQDESV (reference sequence). The DNA of the CDR3 is TGTGCCAGCAGCTATGACACAAGACCCTACGAGCAGTACTTC. This translates into CASSYDTRPYEQYF.

V is TRBV7-9 and J is TRBJ1-2, with 7 bases identical to TRBD1. J was trimmed by 0 bases and V by 6 bases; bases with no gene match: 16. The CDR3 extends over 18 amino acids. From germline, CDR1 is SEHNR and CDR2 FQNEAQ (reference sequence). CDR3 in DNA: TGTGCCAGCAGATTTTCCCCCCTTTCGGGACAGTCTAACTATGGCTACACCTTC. Its translation is CASRFSPLSGQSNYGYTF. The full variable domain, in which reference TRBV7-9 and TRBJ1-2 provide the parts outside the CDR3, is DTGVSQNPRHKITKRGQNVTFRCDPISEHNRLYWYRQTLGQGPEFLTYFQNEAQLEKSRLLSDRFSAERPKGSFSTLEIQRTEQGDSAMYLCASRFSPLSGQSNYGYTFGSGTRLTVV.

This clone showed up just a few times. The gene calls are TRBV6-5 and TRBJ2-1; TRBD1 matches 8 bases. The CDR3 has 15 residues. Trimming at V came to 6 bases and at J to 10 bases, leaving 14 bases not matched to a gene. Germline V gene sequence: CDR1 MNHEY, CDR2 SVGAGI. The CDR3 region is CASSRRTTGVGEQFF. CDR3 DNA: TGTGCCAGCAGCCGACGGACGACAGGGGTTGGCGAGCAGTTCTTC.

This chain links TRBV7-2 with TRBJ2-6; 7 bases align to TRBD1. The CDR3 has 17 residues. V lost 2 bases to trimming and J lost 1 base; unmatched junction nucleotides: 5. The germline gives CDR1 SGHTA, CDR2 FQGNSA. The CDR3 coding sequence is TGTGCCAGCAGCTTAAGGGGGCGAACTTCTGGGGCCAACGTCCTGACTTTC. Its protein is CASSLRGRTSGANVLTF.

The V and J genes are TRBV19 and TRBJ2-1; the D gene is possibly TRBD1 (5 bases). Trimming took off 1 base at V and 13 bases at J, with 11 bases between the two ends. The CDR3 loop spans 12 amino acids. The germline V gene has CDR1 LNHDA and CDR2 SQIVND (reference sequence). The CDR3 here is CASSIVQGPQFF. CDR3 DNA sequence: TGTGCCAGTAGTATAGTCCAGGGCCCACAGTTCTTC.

The rearrangement links TRBV5-4 to TRBJ2-7, with D perhaps TRBD1 (5 bases). Germline values: CDR1 SGHNT, CDR2 YYREEE (reference sequence). V was cut by 1 base and J by 0 bases, with 14 bases left in between. The CDR3 sequence is 16 residues long. The DNA of the CDR3 is TGTGCCAGCAGCTTGCGCCCCGACAGCGACTCCTACGAGCAGTACTTC. Protein product: CASSLRPDSDSYEQYF.

The rearrangement joins TRBV7-3 to TRBJ2-2; D is possibly TRBD2 (5 bases). Germline V gives CDR1 SGHTA, CDR2 FQGTGA. Trimming shortened V by 2 bases and J by 4 bases, and 14 bases separated the two germline ends. The CDR3 sequence is 16 residues long. The CDR3 reads CASSLWSGPGTGELFF. In nucleotides, the CDR3 is TGTGCCAGCAGCTTATGGAGCGGTCCGGGCACCGGGGAGCTGTTTTTT.

V gene TRBV4-3 combines with J gene TRBJ1-1; D unclear. The V gene's germline CDR1 is LGHNA and CDR2 YSLEER. Trimming pared 4 bases from V and 3 bases from J, leaving 12 bases between. CDR3 length: 14 residues. CDR3 in amino acids: CASSRKAGDTEAFF. The DNA of the CDR3 is TGCGCCAGCAGCCGGAAAGCCGGAGACACTGAAGCTTTCTTT.

This chain uses TRBV7-9 with TRBJ2-1, with TRBD2 matching over 10 bases. The germline CDR1 and CDR2 sequences are SEHNR and FQNEAQ (reference sequence). The CDR3 totals 16 residues. With V trimmed by 2 bases and J by 9 bases, 10 bases remained unmatched. The chain's CDR3 is CASSLSSGRAGSEQFF. The CDR3 DNA is TGTGCCAGCAGCTTATCGAGCGGGAGGGCCGGGAGTGAGCAGTTCTTC.

The rearrangement uses TRBV18 and TRBJ2-5; 9 bases match TRBD2. V shed 2 bases and J 5 bases; nucleotides not matched to a gene: 15. This CDR3 has 18 amino acids. Germline lookup yields CDR1 KGHSH and CDR2 LQKENI. The CDR3 region has the DNA TGTGCCAGCTCACCAAGGACACTAGCGGGTATTTCGGGCGAGACCCAGTACTTC. It specifies CASSPRTLAGISGETQYF. Full variable domain (outside the CDR3, taken from reference TRBV18 and TRBJ2-5): NAGVMQNPRHLVRRRGQEARLRCSPMKGHSHVYWYRQLPEEGLKFMVYLQKENIIDESGMPKERFSAEFPKEGPSILRIQQVVRGDSAAYFCASSPRTLAGISGETQYFGPGTRLLVL.

V usage is TRBV4-2 and J usage is TRBJ2-1, with 7 bases identical to TRBD2. This CDR3 comprises 16 residues. Germline-derived CDR1 and CDR2 are LGHNA and YNFKEQ. V trimming: 0 bases; J trimming: 4 bases; junction bases outside the gene matches: 6. CDR3 in amino acids: CASSQENSGPYNEQFF. The CDR3 region has the DNA TGTGCCAGCAGCCAAGAGAATAGCGGGCCTTACAATGAGCAGTTCTTC.

V is TRBV28 and J is TRBJ2-7; a weak D match, TRBD1 (5 bases). V lost 1 base and J 2 bases, leaving 12 bases between the germline ends. The CDR3 totals 15 residues. The germline gives CDR1 MDHEN, CDR2 SYDVKM. The CDR3 DNA follows: TGTGCCAGCAGTTTATTCCAGGGTTCGGCCTACGAGCAGTACTTC. Encoded protein: CASSLFQGSAYEQYF.

The rearrangement uses TRBV19 and TRBJ2-1; weak D call: TRBD2 (6 bases). This CDR3 is built from 12 residues. Germline CDR1 is LNHDA and CDR2 is SQIVND (reference sequence). The V end was cut by 6 bases, the J end by 7 bases, with 10 bases between. This chain's CDR3 is CASSDRGNEQFF. DNA for the CDR3: TGTGCCAGTAGCGACCGGGGGAATGAGCAGTTCTTC.

In its sample, this clone was seen once. This chain links TRBV28 with TRBJ2-3; D possibly corresponds to TRBD1 (5 bases). The CDR3 runs to 12 residues. Germline CDR1 MDHEN, CDR2 SYDVKM. The V gene lost 3 bases and the J gene lost 10 bases, with 11 bases spanning the gap. CDR3 DNA: TGTGCCAGCAGTTTCCCAGGGTCACCGCAGTATTTT. Protein: CASSFPGSPQYF. The complete variable domain, with remaining parts taken from reference TRBV28 and TRBJ2-3, reads DVKVTQSSRYLVKRTGEKVFLECVQDMDHENMFWYRQDPGLGLRLIYFSYDVKMKEKGDIPEGYSVSREKKERFSLILESASTNQTSMYLCASSFPGSPQYFGPGTRLTVL.

This chain joins TRBV11-3 and TRBJ2-5; 16 positions match TRBD2. Germline V gene sequence: CDR1 SGHNT, CDR2 YENEEA. This CDR3 is built from 17 residues. V gave up 5 bases and J gave up 6 bases; unmatched junction bases: 9. CDR3 coding DNA: TGTGCCAGCAGCCCAGGGACTAGCGGGAGGGCCGAGAAGACCCAGTACTTC. Protein: CASSPGTSGRAEKTQYF. Full variable domain (rest looked up from reference TRBV11-3 and TRBJ2-5): EAGVVQSPRYKIIEKKQPVAFWCNPISGHNTLYWYLQNLGQGPELLIRYENEEAVDDSQLPKDRFSAERLKGVDSTLKIQPAELGDSAVYLCASSPGTSGRAEKTQYFGPGTRLLVL.

The chain links TRBV4-3 to TRBJ2-3; 8 bases are shared with TRBD2. V shed 0 bases and J 0 bases; nucleotides not matched to a gene: 5. This CDR3 contains 17 residues. Germline V lookup: CDR1 LGHNA, CDR2 YSLEER. The CDR3 nucleotides read TGCGCCAGCAGCCAAGATTATCGCGGGAGGAGCACAGATACGCAGTATTTT. Its translation is CASSQDYRGRSTDTQYF.

The table lists this clone with a count of one. The chain uses TRBV5-1 and TRBJ2-7; the D gene is possibly TRBD2 (6 bases). V was cut by 2 bases and J by 6 bases, with 12 bases left in between. The V gene's germline CDR1 is SGHRS and CDR2 YFSETQ. This CDR3 spans 13 amino acids. DNA for the CDR3: TGCGCCAGCAGCTTTTATATGGGGGGCGAGCAGTACTTC. Residues: CASSFYMGGEQYF.

V usage is TRBV29-1 and J usage is TRBJ2-5; a possible D gene is TRBD1 (6 bases). Germline lookup yields CDR1 SQVTM and CDR2 ANQGSEA. This CDR3 region has 15 residues. V was trimmed by 1 base and J by 7 bases, leaving 19 bases between them. As DNA, the CDR3 is TGCAGCGTTGAAGGGGAAGGACAGCACCTATGGACCCAGTACTTC. Amino acid sequence: CSVEGEGQHLWTQYF.

The CDR3: CATSREGRSNEKLFF. The DNA of the CDR3 is TGTGCCACCAGCAGAGAGGGCAGATCTAATGAAAAACTGTTTTTT. The chain combines TRBV15 with TRBJ1-4, with D unclear. CDR1 is LNHNV, CDR2 YYDKDF, per germline (reference sequence). The CDR3 loop spans 15 amino acids. V was clipped by 0 bases and J by 3 bases, with 8 bases between them. Together with reference TRBV15 and TRBJ1-4, the CDR3 gives the full variable domain: DAMVIQNPRYQVTQFGKPVTLSCSQTLNHNVMYWYQQKSSQAPKLLFHYYDKDFNNEADTPDNFQSRRPNTSFCFLDIRSPGLGDTAMYLCATSREGRSNEKLFFGSGTQLSVL.

This clone was counted a single time. The chain carries TRBV28 and TRBJ1-5; no definite D call. Trimming left V 6 bases short and J 0 bases short, with 15 bases between. The length of the CDR3 is 16 residues. The germline CDR1 and CDR2 sequences are MDHEN and SYDVKM. CDR3 DNA sequence: TGTGCCAGCAGACCTACGACAAGATTTAGCAATCAGCCCCAGCATTTT. It codes for CASRPTTRFSNQPQHF.

The chain recombines TRBV27 with TRBJ1-2, with unresolved D. The V gene's germline CDR1 is MNHEY and CDR2 SMNVEV (reference sequence). The CDR3 is 13 amino acids. Trimming stripped 4 bases from V and 4 bases from J, with 10 bases between. The CDR3 DNA reads as TGTGCCAGCAGTTCGGTGGGCAGCTATGGCTACACCTTC. Translation: CASSSVGSYGYTF.

V gene TRBV18 combines with J gene TRBJ1-2; D gene ambiguous. V gave up 8 bases and J gave up 1 base, with 17 bases separating them. The CDR3 is made up of 15 amino acids. CDR1 is KGHSH and CDR2 is LQKENI in the germline V gene. This CDR3 is CASAEEVGSNYGYTF. The CDR3 DNA is TGTGCCAGCGCAGAAGAGGTGGGGAGTAACTATGGCTACACCTTC.

The chain recombines TRBV12-5 with TRBJ2-7; D remains ambiguous. Between the trimmed V and J ends, which lost 1 base and 2 bases, there was a span of 12 bases. CDR1 LGHNT and CDR2 FRNRAP come from the germline V gene. The CDR3 runs 15 residues. The CDR3 reads CASGLALRPPYEQYF. DNA of the CDR3: TGTGCTAGTGGTTTGGCGTTGAGGCCCCCCTACGAGCAGTACTTC.